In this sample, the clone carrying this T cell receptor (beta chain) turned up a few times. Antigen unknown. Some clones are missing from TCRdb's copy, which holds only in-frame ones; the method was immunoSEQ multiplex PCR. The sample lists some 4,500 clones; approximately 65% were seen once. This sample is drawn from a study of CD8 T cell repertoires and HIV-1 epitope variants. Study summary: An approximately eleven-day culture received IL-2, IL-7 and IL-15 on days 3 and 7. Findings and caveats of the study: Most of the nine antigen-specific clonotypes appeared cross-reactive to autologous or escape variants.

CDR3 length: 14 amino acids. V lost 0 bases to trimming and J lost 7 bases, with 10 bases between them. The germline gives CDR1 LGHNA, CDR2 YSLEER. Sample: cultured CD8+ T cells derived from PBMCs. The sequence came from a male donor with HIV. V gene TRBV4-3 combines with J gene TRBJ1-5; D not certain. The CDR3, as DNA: TGCGCCAGCAGCCAAGAGGTAGGTCTGCAGCCCCAGCATTTT. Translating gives CASSQEVGLQPQHF.